The 8 T cell receptor beta chains below were found in one sample sequenced in a study of blood T cells in healthy people across ages. The second PCR ran roughly 7 to 12 cycles with a sample-barcoded 5' primer and J-beta primers. TCRdb passed the 5' RACE reads through MiXCR, listing each CDR3 protein once. The data contain fewer than 1.5 million distinct CDR3 sequences, roughly 45% of them seen just once; the ten biggest clones take up 7.9%. Sequencing input: blood. The receptors come from a woman under 30 in good health.

Regarding this clonotype: A single base separates this from a much larger clone, so it may be a read error. V gene TRBV4-1 combines with J gene TRBJ2-3; 7 nucleotides line up with TRBD1. The CDR3 is 16 residues long. V trimming: 0 bases; J trimming: 2 bases; junction bases outside the gene matches: 5. Germline values: CDR1 MGHRA, CDR2 YSYEKL. CDR3 sequence reads: CASSQEVRGPTDTQYF. The CDR3 bases are TGCGCCAGCAGCCAAGAAGTAAGGGGGCCCACAGATACGCAGTATTTT.

The genes are TRBV2 and TRBJ2-7; 13 nucleotides agree with TRBD2. After removal of 9 bases from V and 7 bases from J, the junction contained 6 bases not matched to a gene. Germline-derived CDR1 and CDR2 are SNHLY and FYNNEI. This CDR3 has 13 residues. The CDR3 DNA is TGTGCCAGACGGACTAGCGGGAGCTTTGAGCAGTACTTC. Protein product: CARRTSGSFEQYF.

Only a few counts were recorded for this clonotype. The chain combines TRBV6-5 with TRBJ2-1, with D possibly being TRBD1 (6 bases). V gave up 5 bases and J gave up 8 bases, with 10 bases separating them. The CDR3 sequence is 12 residues long. Germline CDR1 and CDR2: MNHEY and SVGAGI. CDR3 region: CASSQQGDEQFF. CDR3 nucleotide sequence: TGTGCCAGCAGTCAACAGGGTGATGAGCAGTTCTTC.

There are a few counts of this clonotype. The V and J genes are TRBV6-5 and TRBJ2-7; possibly TRBD2 for D (6 bases). The CDR3 is made up of 15 amino acids. The germline CDR1 and CDR2 sequences are MNHEY and SVGAGI. Trimming left V 6 bases short and J 2 bases short, with 17 bases between. The CDR3 is CASRVSRDSTYEQYF. The CDR3, as DNA: TGTGCCAGCAGAGTCTCCCGGGACTCTACCTACGAGCAGTACTTC.

The chain uses TRBV27 and TRBJ2-3; possibly TRBD1 or TRBD2 for D (5 bases each). The CDR3 contains 15 residues. The V gene lost 5 bases and the J gene lost 2 bases, with 14 bases spanning the gap. CDR1 MNHEY and CDR2 SMNVEV come from the germline V gene (reference sequence). The CDR3 region is CASSPTLGTTDTQYF. The CDR3, as DNA: TGTGCCAGCAGTCCTACCCTCGGGACCACAGATACGCAGTATTTT.

In this sample, this clonotype turned up once. Its ends do not fully match the called genes, so a read error is possible. The chain employs TRBV10-3 and TRBJ2-1, with 8 nucleotides matching TRBD2. The CDR3 loop spans 17 amino acids. Germline CDR1 and CDR2: ENHRY and SYGVKD. The CDR3 loop reads CAISESIGLASYNEQFF. CDR3 sequence (DNA): TGTGCCATCAGTGAGTCGATCGGACTAGCATCCTACAATGAGCAATTCTTC.

The sample holds a few counts of this clonotype. In nucleotides, the CDR3 is TGTGCCAGCTCGGGACTAGTCCTCGATGAGCAGTTCTTC. It codes for CASSGLVLDEQFF. This chain joins TRBV6-6 and TRBJ2-1; 8 bases map to TRBD2. CDR3 length: 13 residues. The ends lost 8 bases at V and 8 bases at J; junction bases unmatched: 8. From germline, CDR1 is MNHNY and CDR2 SVGAGI (reference sequence).

The chain employs TRBV23-1 and TRBJ1-2, with D possibly being TRBD1 (5 bases). TRBV23-1 is designated an ORF whose function remains uncertain. The V and J ends lost 1 base and 2 bases respectively, with 11 bases between them. This CDR3 spans 15 amino acids. As DNA, the CDR3 is TGCGCCAGCAGTCAATTAGACAGACCGAACTATGGCTACACCTTC. This encodes CASSQLDRPNYGYTF.